The present T cell receptor (beta chain) was sequenced within a study of shared clonotypes between healthy human individuals. Study in general: Researchers assigned three CD4 naive, three CD4 memory, two CD8 naive and one CD8 memory plate to each donor. Broader study findings: Naive subsets tended to show greater estimated richness than memory subsets. Among non-shared clonotypes, generation probabilities were lower than among those shared by all four donors.

TCRdb's table, derived via immunoSEQ multiplex PCR, lists solely in-frame clones and lacks some. This sample carries about 2 million clones, approximately 94% of them seen once, and the ten largest clones take more than 0.95%. This clone was detected once. Its antigen is still unknown. This sample includes further DNA sequences coding for the same CDR3. CD45RO-negative, CCR7-positively selected cells formed the naive CD8 fraction, excluding terminally differentiated effector memory CD45RA+ cells. The healthy adult donors were HIV-negative and reported no recent acute infections or vaccinations. The CDR3 runs 15 residues. The V gene end was trimmed by 3 bases and the J gene end by 2 bases; junction bases not matched to a gene: 3. The germline gives CDR1 LGHNA, CDR2 YSLEER.

The sequenced material came from naive CD8+ T cells sorted from blood. This chain connects TRBV4-3 to TRBJ2-1; TRBD1 matches at 8 bases. The TCR was taken from a young man in good health. Here the CDR3 reads CASSQDRATYNEQFF. The CDR3, as DNA: TGCGCCAGCAGCCAGGACAGGGCGACCTACAATGAGCAGTTCTTC.